The T cell receptor beta chain described here comes from a study of blood T cell repertoires in COVID-19. About the research overall: Nucleic acid was either cDNA or gDNA, and it came from T cells, B-cell-depleted T cells, or PBMCs.

Only in-frame clones appear in the TCRdb table, and some are missing; sequencing was by immunoSEQ multiplex PCR. The sample consists of approximately 150,000 clones, around 84% of them appearing once. Researchers sorted participants into cohorts using their self-reported clinical history. Sequencing input: PBMCs or T cells enriched from blood (not recorded which). The receptor was derived from a middle-aged man with acute COVID-19.

CDR3 sequence reads: CATSGTEREKLFF. In DNA, the CDR3 is TGTGCCACTTCCGGGACAGAAAGAGAAAAACTGTTTTTT. This chain links TRBV19 with TRBJ1-4, with 7 bases matching TRBD1. Germline CDR1 and CDR2: LNHDA and SQIVND (reference sequence). V shed 10 bases and J 8 bases; nucleotides not matched to a gene: 10. This CDR3 is 13 amino acids long.